The sequence of this T cell receptor (beta chain) was determined in a study of shared clonotypes between healthy human individuals (TCRdb year 2020). General notes on the study: The cohort included a few men and two women between 18 and 49 years of age. For each donor, CD4 naive and CD4 memory were each run on three plates, CD8 naive on two plates, and CD8 memory on one plate. Each donor's leukapheresis produced roughly between roughly 0.85 and 9.5 billion PBMCs. The study deeply sequenced blood TCR repertoires of 5 or 6 healthy adults to estimate repertoire size and the extent of clonotype sharing between individuals. Libraries were prepared and TCR repertoires were sequenced by different laboratories using diverse techniques, in order to increase sequencing depth and limit assay-specific biases.

Healthy HIV-negative adults with no recently reported acute infections or vaccinations were included as donors. Only Caucasian adults living in Nashville, Tennessee, USA were represented among the donors. Magnetic negative selection was used to enrich CD4+ T cells, after which naive cells were positively selected on CD45RA and the negative fraction became the memory subset. After blood collection by leukapheresis, PBMCs were isolated using Ficoll-Histopaque density gradient centrifugation and then cryopreserved in the vapor phase of liquid nitrogen. Analytical flow cytometry was used to check the purity and quantity of every magnetically sorted T cell population. Genomic DNA was isolated from each sorted fraction and quantified by UV absorbance on a Nanodrop 2000c. To note about this clone: Its specific antigen is unknown. Nothing much larger sits one base from this clone, and base qualities are not available.

General study outcomes and caveats: Rarefaction of sorted-subset datasets indicated incomplete sequencing despite the large sequencing depth. Sharing across a few donors was observed for approximately 5% of naive CD4, 3.5% of naive CD8, 2% to 2.5% of memory CD4, and 0.4% of memory CD8 clonotypes. Naive subsets generally had larger estimated clonotype richness than memory subsets. Sampling was restricted to blood, and TCR repertoires in tissue are likely to differ from TCR repertoires in blood. Because the study included only a small number of donors, the genetic and exposure-history diversity represented was limited. Based on pairwise subsampling, the degree of clonotype sharing among donors was expected to be affected by sequencing depth. Compared with non-shared clonotypes, clonotypes shared by all four sorted-subset donors had higher generation probabilities.

Using the deep immunoSEQ assay, multiplex PCR amplified TCR CDR3 regions from genomic DNA. For each cell subset, the extracted genomic DNA was distributed evenly across all wells of several immunoSEQ 96-well plates, and each plate served as one replicate. Each replicate PCR for sorted subsets received 200 ng genomic DNA, equal to 30,000 or so T cell genomes. Purified libraries were measured with a Qubit 3.0 fluorometer, size-checked on a Bioanalyzer 2100, and measured again with the KAPA Library Quantification kit. Every immunoSEQ 96-well plate was sequenced on a dedicated single-read 150-cycle Illumina NextSeq 550 flow cell. Under the source paper's analysis protocol: The immunoSEQ output contained only junctional sequences without quality scores, so filtering could not match that applied to full-length reads. Sequences were annotated with PyIR, a Python wrapper for IgBLAST v1.9, using IMGT germline references to assign V/J genes and CDR3. Any read was removed if the V/J assignment was weak (E-value above 1e-6), the CDR3 was missing, or the read contained stop codons, out-of-frame junctions, or ambiguous translated residues. A V3J clonotype was defined by an identical inferred V gene, J gene, and CDR3 amino acid sequence. Percentage overlap between repertoires was calculated by dividing the number of shared unique clonotypes by the size of the smaller repertoire. RTK rarefaction, the Chao1 estimator, and Recon v2.1 estimates of unobserved clonotypes were used to assess repertoire richness. Generation probabilities were computed with OLGA for all TCRbeta clonotypes obtained by the gDNA method from four donors. In its TCRdb copy, this immuneACCESS table keeps in-frame sequences only and misses some clones. Where compared with another copy, unresolved V genes explain less than half of these, and the others have no known cause. The D gene and trimming were derived from the DNA, and the V and J assignments and clone size from that table. The sample has approximately 1.5 million clones on record, around 98.5% of them singletons. About 0.35% of the sample rests with the top ten.

Sequenced input: naive CD4+ T cells sorted from blood. Per the publication, the cell subset or site label means: CD45RA+ positively selected. The sequence derives from a man younger than 45 in good health.

The CDR3 reads as follows: CASSQGAGWEQYF. The DNA is as follows: TGTGCCAGCAGCCAAGGAGCGGGATGGGAGCAGTACTTC. The chain couples TRBV4-2 to TRBJ2-7; TRBD2 fits 7 bases in the junction. CDR1 and CDR2 are read off the germline V gene as LGHNA and YNFKEQ. The CDR3 numbers 13 residues from cysteine through phenylalanine. Here the CDR3 DNA is all that survives: 39 bases in frame from base 1. V ends up 1 base short and J 7 bases short, with an unmatched junction base count of 4.